A selection of T cell receptor beta chains follows, all from one sample in a study of CD8 T cells in Susac syndrome. Using its own MiXCR run on the immunoSEQ multiplex PCR reads, TCRdb lists one record per CDR3 protein. This table holds 150,000 to 200,000 distinct CDR3 sequences, approximately 93% found once. Sequenced material: CD4+ T cells from PBMCs. The receptors stem from a human donor with multiple sclerosis. CDR3s include the opening cysteine and the closing phenylalanine or tryptophan. A D gene is named only where the DNA matches it firmly. The size entry is marked missing in some rows and otherwise reads once, few, many or a size class.

d_gene,v_gene,j_gene,abundance,CDR3nt,CDR3aa
.,TRBV30,TRBJ1-2,.,TGTGCCTGGAGCGACACTCGAATTTGGGCTACCTATGGCTACACCTTC,CAWSDTRIWATYGYTF
.,TRBV9,TRBJ1-1,.,TGTGCCAGCAGCCCTCCCGAGGGGAAAGCTTTCTTT,CASSPPEGKAFF
.,TRBV6-2/TRBV6-3,TRBJ1-6,.,TGTGCCAGCAGTTACCCCTCAGGGGCAGCTTCACCCCTCCACTTT,CASSYPSGAASPLHF
TRBD1,TRBV6-1,TRBJ1-5,few,TGTGCCAGCAGCTCACAGGGGACCCATCAGCCCCAGCATTTT,CASSSQGTHQPQHF
.,TRBV18,TRBJ2-3,.,TGTGCCAGCTCAACCCGAACCCAGGACTATCGTACGCAGTATTTT,CASSTRTQDYRTQYF
.,TRBV20-1,TRBJ2-5,.,TGCAGTGCCAAGAGGGGGTTGGAAGAGACCCAGTACTTC,CSAKRGLEETQYF
TRBD2,TRBV12-3/TRBV12-4,TRBJ2-5,few,TGTGCCAGCAGTTTTAGCGGGGGCGGCGAGACCCAGTACTTC,CASSFSGGGETQYF
.,TRBV20-1,TRBJ1-2,once,TGCAGTGCCCCCCCCGACAGGACCTATGGCTACACCTTC,CSAPPDRTYGYTF
.,TRBV7-2,TRBJ2-7,.,TGTGCCAGCAGCTTCAATGGGGGTACCTACGAGCAGTACTTC,CASSFNGGTYEQYF
.,TRBV5-1,TRBJ1-2,once,TGCGCCAGCAGCTTGGGGGTCGGTCTAGACAGCTATGGCTACACCTTC,CASSLGVGLDSYGYTF
.,TRBV12-3/TRBV12-4,TRBJ1-1,.,TGTGCCAGCAGTTTATACAGTAACACTGAAGCTTTCTTT,CASSLYSNTEAFF
.,TRBV3-1,TRBJ2-3,.,TGTGCCAGCAGCCAAGATACAGGGCGCACAGATACGCAGTATTTT,CASSQDTGRTDTQYF
TRBD1,TRBV5-8,TRBJ2-6,.,TGTGCCAGCAGCCCCGGGACAGAGAGCTCTGGGGCCAACGTCCTGACTTTC,CASSPGTESSGANVLTF
.,TRBV3-1,TRBJ1-4,.,TGTGCCAGCACCGGGACAACTAATGAAAAACTGTTTTTT,CASTGTTNEKLFF
.,TRBV30,TRBJ2-7,.,TGTGCCTGGAGGAAACAGGGAGGCTCCTACGAGCAGTACTTC,CAWRKQGGSYEQYF
.,TRBV27,TRBJ1-5,.,TGTGCCAGCAGTTTAGACCGGGCCGGCAATCAGCCCCAGCATTTT,CASSLDRAGNQPQHF
TRBD1,TRBV19,TRBJ1-5,once,TGTGCCAGTAGTGCCGACAGGGGCCTTCAGCCCCAGCATTTT,CASSADRGLQPQHF
TRBD1,TRBV30,TRBJ2-7,.,TGTGCCTGGAGTCCAAGGACAGGGGGCGACGAGCAGTACTTC,CAWSPRTGGDEQYF
TRBD1,TRBV6-2/TRBV6-3,TRBJ2-5,.,TGTGCCAGCAGTGAGACCGGGACAGCCCAAGAGACCCAGTACTTC,CASSETGTAQETQYF
.,TRBV5-1,TRBJ2-7,.,TGCGCCAGCAGCGTGACTAACCCCTCCTACGAGCAGTACTTC,CASSVTNPSYEQYF
TRBD2,TRBV5-1,TRBJ2-1,.,TGCGCCAGCAGCTTGATGCTAGCGGCAAATGAGCAGTTCTTC,CASSLMLAANEQFF
.,TRBV19,TRBJ1-2,.,TGTGCCAGTAGTCGTCGAAGGGGGGAAAACTATGGCTACACCTTC,CASSRRRGENYGYTF